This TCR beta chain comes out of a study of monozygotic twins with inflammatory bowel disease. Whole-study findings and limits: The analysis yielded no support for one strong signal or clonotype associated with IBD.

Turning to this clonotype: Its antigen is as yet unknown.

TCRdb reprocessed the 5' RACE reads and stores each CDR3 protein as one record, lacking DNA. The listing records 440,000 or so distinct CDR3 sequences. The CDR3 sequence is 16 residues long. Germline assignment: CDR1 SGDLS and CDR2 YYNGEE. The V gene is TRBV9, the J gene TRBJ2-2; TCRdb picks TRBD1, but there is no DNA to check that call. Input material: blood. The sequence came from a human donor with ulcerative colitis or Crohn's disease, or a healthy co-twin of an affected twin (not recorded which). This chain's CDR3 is CASSPRGMDNTGELFF.